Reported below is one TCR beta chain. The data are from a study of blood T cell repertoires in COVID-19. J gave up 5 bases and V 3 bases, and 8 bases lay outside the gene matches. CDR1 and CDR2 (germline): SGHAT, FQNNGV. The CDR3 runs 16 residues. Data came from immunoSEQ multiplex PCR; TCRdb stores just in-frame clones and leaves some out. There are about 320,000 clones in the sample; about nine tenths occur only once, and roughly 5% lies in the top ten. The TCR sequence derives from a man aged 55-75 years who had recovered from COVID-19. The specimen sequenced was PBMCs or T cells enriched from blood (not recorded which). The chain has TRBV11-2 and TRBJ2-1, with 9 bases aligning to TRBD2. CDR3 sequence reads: CASSFYGSGSHNEQFF. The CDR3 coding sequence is TGTGCCAGCAGCTTTTATGGTAGCGGGAGCCACAATGAGCAGTTCTTC.